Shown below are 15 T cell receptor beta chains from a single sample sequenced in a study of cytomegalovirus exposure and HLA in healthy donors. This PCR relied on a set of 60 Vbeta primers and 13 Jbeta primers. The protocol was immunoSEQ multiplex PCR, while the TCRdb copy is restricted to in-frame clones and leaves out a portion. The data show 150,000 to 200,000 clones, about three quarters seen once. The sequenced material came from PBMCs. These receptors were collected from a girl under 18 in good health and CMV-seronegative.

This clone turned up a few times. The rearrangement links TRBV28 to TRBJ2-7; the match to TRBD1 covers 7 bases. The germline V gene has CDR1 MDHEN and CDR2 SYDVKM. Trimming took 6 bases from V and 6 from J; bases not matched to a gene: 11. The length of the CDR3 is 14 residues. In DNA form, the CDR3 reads TGTGCCAGCAGGCCCGGGACAGTTAAGCTCGAGCAGTACTTC. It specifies CASRPGTVKLEQYF.

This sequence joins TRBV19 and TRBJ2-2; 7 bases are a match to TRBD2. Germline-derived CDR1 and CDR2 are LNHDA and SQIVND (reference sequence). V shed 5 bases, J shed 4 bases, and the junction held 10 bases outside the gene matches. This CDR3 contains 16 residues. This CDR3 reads CASSLGLEIVTGELFF. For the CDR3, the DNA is TGTGCCAGTAGTCTAGGACTAGAGATAGTCACCGGGGAGCTGTTTTTT.

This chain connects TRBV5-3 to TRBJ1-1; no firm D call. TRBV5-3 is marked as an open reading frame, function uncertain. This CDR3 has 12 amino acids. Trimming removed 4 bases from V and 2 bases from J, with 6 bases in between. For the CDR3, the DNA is TGTGCCAGAAGCGTTAGAAACACTGAAGCTTTCTTT. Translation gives CARSVRNTEAFF.

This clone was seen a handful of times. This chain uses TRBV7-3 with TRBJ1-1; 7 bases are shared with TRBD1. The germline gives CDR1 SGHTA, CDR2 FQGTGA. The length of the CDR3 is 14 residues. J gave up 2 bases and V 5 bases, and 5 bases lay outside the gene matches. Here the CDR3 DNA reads TGTGCCAGCAGCACAACAGGGGCCAACACTGAAGCTTTCTTT. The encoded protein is CASSTTGANTEAFF.

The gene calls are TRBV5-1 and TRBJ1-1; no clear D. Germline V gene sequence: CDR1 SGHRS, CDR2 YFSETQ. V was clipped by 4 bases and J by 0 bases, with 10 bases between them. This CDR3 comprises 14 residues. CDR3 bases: TGCGCCAGCAGCCCCGACGGGGTGAACACTGAAGCTTTCTTT. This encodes CASSPDGVNTEAFF.

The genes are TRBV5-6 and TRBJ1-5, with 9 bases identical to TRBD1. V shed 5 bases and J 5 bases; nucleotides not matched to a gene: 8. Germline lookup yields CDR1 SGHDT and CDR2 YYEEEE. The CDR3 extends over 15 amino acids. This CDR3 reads CASSLTQGADQPQHF. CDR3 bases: TGTGCCAGCAGTTTGACACAGGGGGCCGATCAGCCCCAGCATTTT.

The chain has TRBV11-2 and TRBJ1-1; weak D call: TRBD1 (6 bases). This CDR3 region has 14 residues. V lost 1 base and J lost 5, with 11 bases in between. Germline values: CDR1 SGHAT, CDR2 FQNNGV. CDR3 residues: CASSLAWGRTEAFF. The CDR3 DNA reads TGTGCCAGCAGCTTAGCCTGGGGGCGGACTGAAGCTTTCTTT.

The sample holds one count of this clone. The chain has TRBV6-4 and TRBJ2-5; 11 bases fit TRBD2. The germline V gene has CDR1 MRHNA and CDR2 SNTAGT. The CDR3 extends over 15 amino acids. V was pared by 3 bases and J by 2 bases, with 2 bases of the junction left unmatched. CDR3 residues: CASSEGTSGQETQYF. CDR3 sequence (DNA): TGTGCCAGCAGTGAAGGGACTAGCGGACAAGAGACCCAGTACTTC.

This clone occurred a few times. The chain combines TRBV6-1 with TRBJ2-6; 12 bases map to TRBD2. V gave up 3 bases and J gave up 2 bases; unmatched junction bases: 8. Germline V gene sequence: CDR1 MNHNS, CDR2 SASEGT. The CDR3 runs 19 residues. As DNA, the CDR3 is TGTGCCAGCAGTGATCTAGCGGGGGGGCCTATAACTGGGGCCAACGTCCTGACTTTC. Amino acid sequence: CASSDLAGGPITGANVLTF.

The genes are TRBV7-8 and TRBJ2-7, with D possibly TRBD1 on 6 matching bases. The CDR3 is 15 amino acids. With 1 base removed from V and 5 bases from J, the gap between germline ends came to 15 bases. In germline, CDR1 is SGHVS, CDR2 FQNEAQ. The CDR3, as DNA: TGTGCCAGCAGCTTAGTCCTCCCGGACAGCGACGAGCAGTACTTC. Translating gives CASSLVLPDSDEQYF.

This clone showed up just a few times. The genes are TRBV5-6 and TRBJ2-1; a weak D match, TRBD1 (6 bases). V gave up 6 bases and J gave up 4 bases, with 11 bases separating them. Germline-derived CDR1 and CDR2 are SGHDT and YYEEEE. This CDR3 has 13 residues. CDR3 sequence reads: CASTVTGYNEQFF. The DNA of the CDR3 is TGTGCCAGCACCGTTACAGGGTACAATGAGCAGTTCTTC.

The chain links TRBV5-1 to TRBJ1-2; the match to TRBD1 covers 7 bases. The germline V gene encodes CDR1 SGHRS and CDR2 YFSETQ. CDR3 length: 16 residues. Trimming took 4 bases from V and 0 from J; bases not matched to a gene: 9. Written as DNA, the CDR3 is TGCGCCAGCAGCCCCTTGGGACAGTTAGCTAACTATGGCTACACCTTC. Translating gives CASSPLGQLANYGYTF.

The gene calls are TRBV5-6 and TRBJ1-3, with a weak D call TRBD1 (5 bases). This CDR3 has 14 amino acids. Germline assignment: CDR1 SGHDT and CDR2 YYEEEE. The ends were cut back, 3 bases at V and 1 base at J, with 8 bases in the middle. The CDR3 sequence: CASSWGGSGNTIYF. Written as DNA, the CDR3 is TGTGCCAGCAGCTGGGGGGGGTCTGGAAACACCATATATTTT.

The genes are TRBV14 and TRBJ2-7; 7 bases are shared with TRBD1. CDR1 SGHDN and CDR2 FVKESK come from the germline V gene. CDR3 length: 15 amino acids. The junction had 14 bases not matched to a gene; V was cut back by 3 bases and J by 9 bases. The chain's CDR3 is CASSQGTEFLRGQYF. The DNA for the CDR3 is TGTGCCAGCAGCCAGGGGACAGAATTTCTACGAGGGCAGTACTTC.

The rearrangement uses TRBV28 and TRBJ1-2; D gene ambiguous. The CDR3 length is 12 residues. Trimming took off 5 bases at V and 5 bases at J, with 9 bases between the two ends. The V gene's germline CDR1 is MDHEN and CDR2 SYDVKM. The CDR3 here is CASSLAGYGYTF. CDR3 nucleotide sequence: TGTGCCAGCAGTCTAGCGGGGTATGGCTACACCTTC.